The subject of this entry is one T cell receptor (beta chain). The antigen is undetermined. V lost 1 base, J lost 9 bases, and 6 bases stayed unmatched. This CDR3 comprises 15 residues. Germline V gives CDR1 LGHNA, CDR2 YNFKEQ. The sample belongs to a study of cytomegalovirus exposure and HLA in healthy donors. The wider study: Most genotyped donors, 75% to 85% of roughly 400, had Caucasian-associated genetic ancestry.

Study outcomes and limitations: TCR beta sequences numbering some 17,000 were associated with HLA alleles at 0.05 false discovery rate in a later analysis.

PCR involved 60 Vbeta and 13 Jbeta primers. Assay: immunoSEQ multiplex PCR; the TCRdb copy retains only in-frame clones and omits some. The sample lists over 130,000 clones; 70% to 80% were seen once. This receptor was taken from a woman aged 40 to 50 in good health and CMV-seropositive. The chain recombines TRBV4-2 with TRBJ2-1, with TRBD2 identical over 10 bases. Material: PBMCs. CDR3 bases: TGTGCCAGCAGCCAAGGGCTAGCGGGAGTAGCTGAGCAGTTCTTC. The encoded protein is CASSQGLAGVAEQFF.